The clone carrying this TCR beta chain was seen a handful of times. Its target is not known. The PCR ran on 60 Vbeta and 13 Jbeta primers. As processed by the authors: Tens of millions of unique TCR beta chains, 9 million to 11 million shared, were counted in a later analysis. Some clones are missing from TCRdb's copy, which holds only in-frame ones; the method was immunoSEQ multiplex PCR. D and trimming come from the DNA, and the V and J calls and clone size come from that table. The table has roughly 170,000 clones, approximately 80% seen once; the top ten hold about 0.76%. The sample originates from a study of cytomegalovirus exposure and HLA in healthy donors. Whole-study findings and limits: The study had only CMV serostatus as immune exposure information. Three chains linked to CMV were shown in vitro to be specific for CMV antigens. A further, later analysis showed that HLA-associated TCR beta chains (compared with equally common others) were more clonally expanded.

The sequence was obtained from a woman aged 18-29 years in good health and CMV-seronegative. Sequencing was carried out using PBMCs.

CDR3 DNA sequence: TGTGCCAGCAGTTTCCAGGTCTATGGCTACACCTTC. This gives the protein CASSFQVYGYTF. The chain combines TRBV28 with TRBJ1-2; D remains ambiguous. The V gene's germline CDR1 is MDHEN and CDR2 SYDVKM. The germline V and J ends were trimmed by 3 bases and 4 bases, with 6 bases remaining between them. The CDR3 covers 12 residues.